The 22 T cell receptor beta chains below come from one sample, sequenced in a study of CXCR3-negative and CXCR3-positive naive CD8 T cells. Study-wide results and limits: The TRB CDR3s that CXCR3-positive naive cells carried were more hydrophobic than those of CXCR3-negative naive cells.

It was by 5' RACE with UMI labels that the TRB cDNA libraries were prepared. TCRdb derives one entry per CDR3 protein from the 5' RACE reads, leaving out DNA. Its listing shows 130,000 or so distinct CDR3 sequences. No antigen has been identified for these receptors. Sequencing used naive CXCR3+ CD8+ T cells from blood. Subset here: CD45RO-CCR7+CD27+CD95- naive CD8+ T cells expressing CXCR3 (TNR3+). The receptors shown here come from a human donor in good health. Some clones in this sample may be carry-over from other donors' samples.

The rearrangement joins TRBV11-3 to TRBJ2-2. The length of the CDR3 is 14 residues. CDR1 is SGHNT and CDR2 is YENEEA in the germline V gene. CDR3 protein: CASSLDGNTGELFF.

The chain employs TRBV19 and TRBJ1-5. Germline V gene data show CDR1 as LNHDA and CDR2 as SQIVND (reference sequence). The CDR3 runs 13 residues. The CDR3: CASSMFVIEPQHF.

The chain employs TRBV7-9 and TRBJ1-5; no DNA is available, so the TRBD1 call from TCRdb remains unchecked. This CDR3 comprises 13 residues. Germline V gene sequence: CDR1 SEHNR, CDR2 FQNEAQ (reference sequence). This CDR3 reads CASSRQGDQPQHF.

The chain links TRBV12-3 or TRBV12-4 to TRBJ1-3; TCRdb lists TRBD1, though no DNA is available to test this call. CDR3 length equals 15 residues. CDR3 amino acids: CASSRPGGSGNTIYF.

The CDR3 loop is CASGHTGGKKNIQYF. The V gene is TRBV7-9, the J gene TRBJ2-4; without DNA, the TCRdb call of TRBD1 cannot be checked. CDR1 and CDR2 (germline): SEHNR, FQNEAQ (reference sequence). CDR3 length equals 15 residues.

The chain has TRBV20-1 and TRBJ2-2. The CDR3 loop spans 14 amino acids. Germline CDR1 DFQATT, CDR2 SNEGSKA (reference sequence). This CDR3 reads CSARDLTNTGELFF.

V gene TRBV12-3 or TRBV12-4 combines with J gene TRBJ2-5; TCRdb calls TRBD1, which cannot be checked without DNA. This CDR3 is built from 13 residues. CDR3 loop: CAGARDNQETQYF.

The genes are TRBV29-1 and TRBJ2-7; the TCRdb call, TRBD1, lacks DNA for checking. CDR3 size: 13 residues. In germline, CDR1 is SQVTM, CDR2 ANQGSEA. CDR3 residues: CSFNRGLSYEQYF.

This chain connects TRBV30 to TRBJ2-2; without DNA, the TCRdb call of TRBD1 cannot be checked. The CDR3 is made up of 12 amino acids. Germline V gene data show CDR1 as GTSNPN and CDR2 as SVGIG (reference sequence). The CDR3 loop is CAWQGNTGELFF.

The rearrangement links TRBV19 to TRBJ2-7; TCRdb outputs TRBD2, but without DNA this stays unchecked. This CDR3 region has 16 residues. Germline-derived CDR1 and CDR2 are LNHDA and SQIVND (reference sequence). CDR3 sequence reads: CASSIAPVEGSYEQYF.

V and J are TRBV5-1 and TRBJ2-2; TCRdb picks TRBD1, but there is no DNA to check that call. Per germline, CDR1 SGHRS and CDR2 YFSETQ. This CDR3 comprises 15 residues. The CDR3: CASSLKDEGSGELFF.

The gene calls are TRBV6-5 and TRBJ2-2; lacking DNA, the TRBD1 call made by TCRdb goes unchecked. In germline, CDR1 is MNHEY, CDR2 SVGAGI. CDR3 size: 17 residues. This chain's CDR3 is CASSPGISPEGTGELFF.

The genes are TRBV29-1 and TRBJ2-1; the D call of TRBD2 rests on TCRdb alone, since no DNA is present to check it. Germline V gene lookup returns CDR1 SQVTM and CDR2 ANQGSEA. This CDR3 has 15 residues. The CDR3 sequence: CSVEVVGLADNEQFF.

This chain connects TRBV2 to TRBJ1-2; TCRdb selects TRBD1, and the lack of DNA leaves this call unchecked. This CDR3 region has 13 residues. CDR1 and CDR2 from the germline V gene are SNHLY and FYNNEI. The CDR3 protein is CASRETGNYGYTF.

J is TRBJ2-7 and V is TRBV28; the TRBD2 assignment by TCRdb is unverifiable without DNA. The CDR3 has 15 residues. Germline loops: CDR1 MDHEN, CDR2 SYDVKM. The CDR3 loop reads CASSLRGPSSYERYF.

The chain links TRBV29-1 to TRBJ2-1; TCRdb calls TRBD2, which cannot be checked without DNA. Germline V gene data show CDR1 as SQVTM and CDR2 as ANQGSEA. The CDR3 is 14 residues long. The CDR3 protein is CSVETGLAGGEQFF.

This chain joins TRBV5-1 and TRBJ2-7; with no DNA, the TCRdb D assignment of TRBD1 cannot be verified. Germline V lookup: CDR1 SGHRS, CDR2 YFSETQ. The CDR3 contains 16 residues. CDR3 region: CASSPGQAFTLYEQYF.

The chain uses TRBV29-1 and TRBJ1-1; with no DNA, the TCRdb D assignment of TRBD1 cannot be verified. This CDR3 is built from 12 residues. The germline CDR1 and CDR2 sequences are SQVTM and ANQGSEA. CDR3 in amino acids: CSGETGGAEAFF.

V and J are TRBV5-4 and TRBJ2-2; TCRdb picks TRBD1, but there is no DNA to check that call. The CDR3 is made up of 16 amino acids. Germline CDR1 and CDR2: SGHNT and YYREEE (reference sequence). Here the CDR3 reads CASSPPFGRNTGELFF.

J is TRBJ2-1 and V is TRBV12-3 or TRBV12-4; without DNA, the TCRdb call of TRBD2 cannot be checked. The CDR3 has 18 amino acids. The CDR3 loop is CASTPGTSGRKSYNEQFF.

The J gene is TRBJ1-6, the V gene TRBV15. The CDR3 has 14 amino acids. From germline, CDR1 is LNHNV and CDR2 YYDKDF (reference sequence). This CDR3 reads CATSRVGYNSPLHF.

The chain is built from TRBV10-1 and TRBJ2-7. The CDR3 contains 16 residues. Germline assignment: CDR1 WNHNN and CDR2 SYGVQD (reference sequence). The CDR3 region is CASSEVRVMITYEQYF.